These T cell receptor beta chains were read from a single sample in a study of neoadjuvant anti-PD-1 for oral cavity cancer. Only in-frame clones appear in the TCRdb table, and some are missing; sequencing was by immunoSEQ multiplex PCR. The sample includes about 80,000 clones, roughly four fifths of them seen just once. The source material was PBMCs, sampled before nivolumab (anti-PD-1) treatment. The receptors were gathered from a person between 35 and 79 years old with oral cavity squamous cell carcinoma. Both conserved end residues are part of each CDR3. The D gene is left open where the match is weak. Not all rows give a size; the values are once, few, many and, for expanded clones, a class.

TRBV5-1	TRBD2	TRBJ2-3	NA	TGCGCCAGCAGCCGAACTAGCGAATATTCAGATACGCAGTATTTT	CASSRTSEYSDTQYF
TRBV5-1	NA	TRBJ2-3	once	TGCGCCAGCAGCCTCGGAATAATCGGGGATACGCAGTATTTT	CASSLGIIGDTQYF
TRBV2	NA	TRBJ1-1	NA	TGTGCCAGCAGCGCCGACAGGATCACTGAAGCTTTCTTT	CASSADRITEAFF
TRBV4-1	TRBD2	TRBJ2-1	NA	TGCGCCAGCAGCCAAGATCCTAGCGGGATGGATGAGCAGTTCTTC	CASSQDPSGMDEQFF
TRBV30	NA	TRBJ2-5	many	TGTGCCTGGAGTCTCACAGGGCGAGGGGAGACCCAGTACTTC	CAWSLTGRGETQYF
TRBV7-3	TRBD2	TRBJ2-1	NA	TGTGCCAGCAGCTTAATGGGGACTACCTACAATGAGCAGTTCTTC	CASSLMGTTYNEQFF
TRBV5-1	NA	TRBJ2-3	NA	TGCGCCAGCAGCTTGCTCAGGGCAGATACGCAGTATTTT	CASSLLRADTQYF
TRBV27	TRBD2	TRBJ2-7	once	TGTGCCAGCAGTCGTGGACTAGGCCCCACTTGGGAGCAGTACTTC	CASSRGLGPTWEQYF
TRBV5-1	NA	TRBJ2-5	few	TGCGCCAGCAGCCCAGGGGCCCTCTCGAGGCAAGAGACCCAGTACTTC	CASSPGALSRQETQYF
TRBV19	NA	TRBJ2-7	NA	TGTGCCAGTAGTCAGGCGCAGGGGGGATCCTACGAGCAGTACTTC	CASSQAQGGSYEQYF